These 7 T cell receptor beta chains originate from one sample sequenced in a study of T cell repertoires in cytomegalovirus infection. TCRdb independently ran MiXCR on the reads; one entry per CDR3 protein. The table lists 200,000 to 300,000 distinct CDR3 sequences, about 12% of them singletons, with around 1.6% in the top ten. The sequenced sample was PBMCs. These receptors all stem from a human donor in good health (CMV status not recorded). Some clones in this sample may be carry-over from other donors' samples.

This clonotype was seen at least ten times. CDR3 in DNA: TGTGCCAGCAGTTTAGTAGCGGGCAATAATTCACCCCTCCACTTT. Its translation is CASSLVAGNNSPLHF. The chain links TRBV6-6 to TRBJ1-6; D remains ambiguous. The CDR3 extends over 15 amino acids. Trimming removed 4 bases at V and 5 bases at J, with 12 bases between. Germline V gene sequence: CDR1 MNHNY, CDR2 SVGAGI (reference sequence).

This clonotype has a count of ten or more. The V call is TRBV29-1, the J call TRBJ2-7; D is undetermined. The CDR3 consists of 14 residues. Germline values: CDR1 SQVTM, CDR2 ANQGSEA. V was cut by 4 bases and J by 5 bases, with 18 bases left in between. This CDR3 is CSVGVPDGGDEQYF. The DNA of the CDR3 is TGCAGCGTTGGGGTACCTGACGGTGGGGACGAGCAGTACTTC.

Only a few counts were recorded for this clonotype. J is TRBJ1-1 and V is TRBV2, with 8 bases aligning to TRBD1. Germline CDR1 and CDR2: SNHLY and FYNNEI. J lost 7 bases, V lost 4 bases, and 8 bases had no gene match. This CDR3 region has 14 residues. The CDR3 is CASSVDRGPGEAFF. For the CDR3, the DNA is TGTGCCAGCAGTGTTGACAGGGGACCGGGTGAAGCTTTCTTT.

At least ten counts were recorded for this clonotype. The rearrangement links TRBV6-2 or TRBV6-3 to TRBJ2-3, with D perhaps TRBD2 (6 bases). The CDR3 totals 13 residues. Germline assignment: CDR1 MNHEY and CDR2 SVGEGT. V dropped 2 bases and J dropped 5 bases, with 8 bases sitting between them. The CDR3 nucleotides are TGTGCCAGCAGTTACGGGAGGATAGATACGCAGTATTTT. Its translation: CASSYGRIDTQYF.

This clonotype was found many times. The chain is built from TRBV7-2 and TRBJ1-6; D remains ambiguous. The germline V gene encodes CDR1 SGHTA and CDR2 FQGNSA. Between the trimmed V and J ends, which lost 3 bases and 7 bases, there was a span of 7 bases. The CDR3 loop spans 13 amino acids. The DNA of the CDR3 is TGTGCCAGCAGCTTCAATCTAAATTCACCCCTCCACTTT. It encodes CASSFNLNSPLHF.

This clonotype was observed at least ten times. V is TRBV28 and J is TRBJ2-6, with no clear D. The CDR3 spans 14 residues. Germline V gene sequence: CDR1 MDHEN, CDR2 SYDVKM. V lost 6 bases to trimming and J lost 0 bases, with 6 bases between them. Here the CDR3 DNA reads TGTGCCAGCAGCCTACGCTCTGGGGCCAACGTCCTGACTTTC. Translating gives CASSLRSGANVLTF.

This clonotype was counted a single time. The CDR3 end shows no conserved phenylalanine or tryptophan, and so a read error is likely. The chain uses TRBV19 and TRBJ1-5, with D maybe TRBD1 (6 bases). Germline values: CDR1 LNHDA, CDR2 SQIVND (reference sequence). The length of the CDR3 is 15 residues. V lost 6 bases and J 0 bases, leaving 12 bases between the germline ends. The CDR3 reads CASRVGGGSNQPQHL. The CDR3 DNA reads as TGTGCCAGTAGGGTGGGGGGCGGTAGCAATCAGCCCCAGCATCTT.